This T cell receptor beta chain stems from a study of tumor-infiltrating lymphocytes in localized non-small cell lung cancer. General study points: TCRbeta sequencing showed higher T cell infiltration in tumors than uninvolved lung.

A word on this clone: Its antigen is as yet unknown.

TCRdb's copy holds only in-frame clones and misses some; the assay was immunoSEQ multiplex PCR. The table lists approximately 1,500 clones, 85% of them singletons. The CDR3 consists of 16 residues. Trimming took 5 bases from V and 7 from J; bases not matched to a gene: 10. Germline CDR1 is KGHSH and CDR2 is LQKENI. The chain carries TRBV18 and TRBJ2-1, with TRBD2 matching 11 bases. The source material was lung tumor tissue. The source is a human donor with non-small cell lung cancer. CDR3 sequence: CASSSTTSGSLNEQFF. The CDR3 DNA reads as TGTGCCAGCTCATCCACAACTAGCGGGAGCCTGAATGAGCAGTTCTTC.